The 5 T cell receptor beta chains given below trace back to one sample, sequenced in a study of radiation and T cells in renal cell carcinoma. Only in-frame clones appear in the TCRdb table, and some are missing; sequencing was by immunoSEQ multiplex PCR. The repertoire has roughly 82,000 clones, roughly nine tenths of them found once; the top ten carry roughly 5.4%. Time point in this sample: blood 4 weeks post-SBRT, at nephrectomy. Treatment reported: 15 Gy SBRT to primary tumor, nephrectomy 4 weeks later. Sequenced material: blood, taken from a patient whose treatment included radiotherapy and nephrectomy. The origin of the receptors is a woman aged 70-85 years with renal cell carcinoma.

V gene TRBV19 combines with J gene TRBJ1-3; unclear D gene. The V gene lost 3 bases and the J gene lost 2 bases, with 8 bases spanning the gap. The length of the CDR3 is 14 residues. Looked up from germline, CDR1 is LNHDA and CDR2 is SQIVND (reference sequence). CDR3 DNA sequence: TGTGCCAGTAGTATTAGGCTGGCTGGAAACACCATATATTTT. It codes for CASSIRLAGNTIYF.

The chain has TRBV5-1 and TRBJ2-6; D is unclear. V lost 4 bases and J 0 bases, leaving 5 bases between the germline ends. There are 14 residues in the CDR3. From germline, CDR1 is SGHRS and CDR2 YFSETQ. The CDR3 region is CASSPGSGANVLTF. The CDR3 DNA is TGCGCCAGCAGCCCCGGCTCTGGGGCCAACGTCCTGACTTTC.

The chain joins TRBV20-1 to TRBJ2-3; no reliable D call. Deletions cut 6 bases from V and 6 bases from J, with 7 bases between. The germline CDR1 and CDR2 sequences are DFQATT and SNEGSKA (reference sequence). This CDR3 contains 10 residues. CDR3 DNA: TGCAGTGCCTTCCCGGATACGCAGTATTTT. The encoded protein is CSAFPDTQYF.

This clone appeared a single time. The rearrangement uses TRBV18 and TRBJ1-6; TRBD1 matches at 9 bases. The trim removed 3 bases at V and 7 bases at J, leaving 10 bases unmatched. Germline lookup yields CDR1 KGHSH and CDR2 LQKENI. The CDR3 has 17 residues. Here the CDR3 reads CASSPQIPGQGNSPLHF. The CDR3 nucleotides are TGTGCCAGCTCACCTCAAATTCCGGGACAGGGAAATTCACCCCTCCACTTT.

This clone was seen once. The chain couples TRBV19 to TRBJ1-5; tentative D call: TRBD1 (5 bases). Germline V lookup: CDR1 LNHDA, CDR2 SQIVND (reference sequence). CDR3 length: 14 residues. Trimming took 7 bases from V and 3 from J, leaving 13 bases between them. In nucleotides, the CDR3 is TGTGCCAGTATCCCCTCAGGGATCAATCAGCCCCAGCATTTT. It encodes CASIPSGINQPQHF.